The source of this T cell receptor (beta chain) is a study of human T cells and chemical hapten exposure. Stated time point: pre-sensitization, week 0. Treatment in this sample: therapeutic diphenylcyclopropenone sensitization with weekly scalp DPC. Germline CDR1 MGHRA, CDR2 YSYEKL. Trimming took 0 bases from V and 0 from J, leaving 19 bases between them. CDR3 length: 19 amino acids. During construction of the library, unique molecular identifiers were attached to individual cDNA molecules for quantitative, reproducible TCR counting. MiXCR, run by TCRdb on the RACE reads, gives a single entry per CDR3 protein. This repertoire shows approximately 370,000 distinct CDR3 sequences, about 5% found once; its top ten account for under 9.5%. This clonotype was observed many times.

Here the sequenced sample was whole blood, taken in connection with sensitization to the hapten diphenylcyclopropenone (DPC). The clonotype was recovered from a young woman with alopecia areata. Some clones in this sample may be carry-over from other donors' samples. The V call is TRBV4-1, the J call TRBJ2-3; the D gene is possibly TRBD2 (6 bases). The CDR3 spells CASSQDATRFGLSTDTQYF. Written as DNA, the CDR3 is TGCGCCAGCAGCCAAGATGCGACTAGGTTTGGCCTGAGCACAGATACGCAGTATTTT.